The 14 T cell receptor beta chains in this list originate from one sample, sequenced in a study of CD8 T cells in ankylosing spondylitis. Overall study results and limits: What seemed typical of ankylosing spondylitis blood was a TCR beta motif built from 7 or 8 highly homologous variants.

MiXCR, applied by TCRdb to the 5' RACE reads, yields one record per CDR3 protein. The data hold 450,000 to 550,000 distinct CDR3 sequences, with roughly 5.2% observed a single time. These receptors have no identified antigens. The sequencing input was blood, either unsorted or a sorted T cell fraction (not recorded which). The source is a male donor with ankylosing spondylitis.

There are many counts of this clonotype. This chain links TRBV20-1 with TRBJ1-4, with a tentative D call TRBD1 (5 bases). This CDR3 contains 13 residues. Trimming took off 5 bases at V and 5 bases at J, with 12 bases between the two ends. CDR1 and CDR2 from the germline V gene are DFQATT and SNEGSKA (reference sequence). CDR3 nucleotides: TGCAGTGCTTGGGACTCCCAGAATGAAAAACTGTTTTTT. Translated, it gives CSAWDSQNEKLFF.

This clonotype was seen repeatedly, ten times or more. The chain uses TRBV12-3 or TRBV12-4 and TRBJ1-5; 7 bases map to TRBD1. The CDR3 sequence is 17 residues long. The V gene end was trimmed by 5 bases and the J gene end by 2 bases; junction bases not matched to a gene: 12. CDR3 in amino acids: CASSQGGGLSGNQPQHF. CDR3 sequence (DNA): TGTGCCAGCAGTCAGGGGGGGGGTTTGAGTGGCAATCAGCCCCAGCATTTT.

This clonotype was counted ten times or more. This sequence joins TRBV29-1 and TRBJ1-2; no firm D call. V dropped 6 bases and J dropped 2 bases, with 13 bases sitting between them. The CDR3 length is 13 residues. Germline-derived CDR1 and CDR2 are SQVTM and ANQGSEA. This chain's CDR3 is CSVVPLANYGYTF. The DNA of the CDR3 is TGCAGCGTGGTCCCACTTGCCAACTATGGCTACACCTTC. The full variable domain, completed using reference TRBV29-1 and TRBJ1-2, is SAVISQKPSRDICQRGTSLTIQCQVDSQVTMMFWYRQQPGQSLTLIATANQGSEATYESGFVIDKFPISRPNLTFSTLTVSNMSPEDSSIYLCSVVPLANYGYTFGSGTRLTVV.

This clonotype was observed at least ten times. The genes are TRBV12-3 or TRBV12-4 and TRBJ1-2; TRBD1 matches 9 bases. The V segment lost 5 bases and the J segment 8 bases; nucleotides outside the gene matches: 3. This CDR3 contains 12 residues. In DNA, the CDR3 is TGTGCCAGCAGTCGGACAGGGGCCGGCTACACCTTC. This translates into CASSRTGAGYTF.

This clonotype was recorded at least ten times. The rearrangement uses TRBV20-1 and TRBJ2-3; 10 nucleotides line up with TRBD2. CDR3 length: 15 residues. Losses at the gene ends were 5 bases for V and 0 bases for J; bases not matched to a gene: 5. Germline V gene sequence: CDR1 DFQATT, CDR2 SNEGSKA (reference sequence). The CDR3 bases are TGCAGTGCTGCCGGACTAGCGGAGAGCACAGATACGCAGTATTTT. It specifies CSAAGLAESTDTQYF.

This clonotype was observed a few times. This chain uses TRBV4-3 with TRBJ2-5; no clear D gene. The CDR3 is made up of 15 amino acids. V gave up 4 bases and J gave up 4 bases, with 16 bases separating them. Germline CDR1 and CDR2: LGHNA and YSLEER. The DNA for the CDR3 is TGCGCCAGCAGCCCGCGTTTGGCCAGAGCAGAGACCCAGTACTTC. It codes for CASSPRLARAETQYF.

This chain uses TRBV7-2 with TRBJ2-1, with TRBD2 identical over 11 bases. Germline V gene lookup returns CDR1 SGHTA and CDR2 FQGNSA. V lost 5 bases to trimming and J lost 5 bases; unmatched junction nucleotides: 5. The length of the CDR3 is 15 residues. CDR3 coding DNA: TGTGCCAGCAGCAGACTAGCGGGGTGGGACAATGAGCAGTTCTTC. As protein: CASSRLAGWDNEQFF.

This clonotype showed up many times. The J gene is TRBJ2-2, the V gene TRBV11-2; 11 nucleotides agree with TRBD2. Unmatched junction bases numbered 11, after V lost 5 bases and J lost 0 bases. The length of the CDR3 is 19 residues. Germline V lookup: CDR1 SGHAT, CDR2 FQNNGV. CDR3 amino acids: CASSQTSGGLPTNTGELFF. The CDR3 bases are TGTGCCAGCAGCCAAACTAGCGGGGGCTTACCAACGAACACCGGGGAGCTGTTTTTT.

This chain joins TRBV7-9 and TRBJ1-1, with D unresolved. The V and J ends lost 5 bases and 0 bases respectively, with 10 bases between them. Germline values: CDR1 SEHNR, CDR2 FQNEAQ (reference sequence). The CDR3 is made up of 14 amino acids. CDR3 nucleotide sequence: TGTGCCAGCAGCCCCCGTTGGGTGAACACTGAAGCTTTCTTT. Amino acids: CASSPRWVNTEAFF. Filled out from reference TRBV7-9 and TRBJ1-1, the complete variable domain reads DTGVSQNPRHKITKRGQNVTFRCDPISEHNRLYWYRQTLGQGPEFLTYFQNEAQLEKSRLLSDRFSAERPKGSFSTLEIQRTEQGDSAMYLCASSPRWVNTEAFFGQGTRLTVV.

At least ten counts were recorded for this clonotype. The rearrangement links TRBV20-1 to TRBJ1-2; no reliable D call. The CDR3 loop spans 13 amino acids. The V and J ends lost 5 bases and 6 bases respectively, with 16 bases between them. From germline, CDR1 is DFQATT and CDR2 SNEGSKA (reference sequence). CDR3 residues: CSAAVGGNHGYTF. CDR3 coding DNA: TGCAGTGCTGCCGTTGGTGGCAACCATGGCTACACCTTC.

This clonotype has at least ten counts. The CDR3 protein is CASRDGPLLFEQYF. CDR3 bases: TGTGCCAGCAGGGATGGACCCCTCTTATTCGAGCAGTACTTC. The chain joins TRBV28 to TRBJ2-7; no reliable D call. Germline lookup yields CDR1 MDHEN and CDR2 SYDVKM. Trimming took off 6 bases at V and 6 bases at J, with 18 bases between the two ends. This CDR3 is built from 14 residues.

The sample holds a few counts of this clonotype. V usage is TRBV28 and J usage is TRBJ1-2, with D possibly TRBD1 on 5 matching bases. The CDR3 length is 15 residues. Germline lookup yields CDR1 MDHEN and CDR2 SYDVKM. Trimming stripped 7 bases from V and 8 bases from J, with 23 bases between. DNA for the CDR3: TGTGCCAGCACCCCGCCTAGGCAGGGAGGGAGGGGCTACACCTTC. This gives the protein CASTPPRQGGRGYTF.

Many counts were recorded for this clonotype. This sequence joins TRBV3-1 and TRBJ2-1; the match to TRBD2 covers 14 bases. CDR3 length: 19 residues. V lost 1 base and J lost 0; bases outside the gene matches: 5. Looked up from germline, CDR1 is LGHDT and CDR2 is YNNKEL (reference sequence). The CDR3 DNA reads TGTGCCAGCAGCCAAGGACTAGCGGGGGGGTCGGGCTCCTACAATGAGCAGTTCTTC. Protein product: CASSQGLAGGSGSYNEQFF.

This clonotype has ten or more counts. The chain carries TRBV20-1 and TRBJ2-1; 11 bases fit TRBD2. Germline CDR1 reads DFQATT; CDR2 reads SNEGSKA (reference sequence). The trim removed 4 bases at V and 4 bases at J, leaving 3 bases unmatched. The CDR3 has 14 residues. CDR3 region: CSATSGRTYNEQFF. In DNA form, the CDR3 reads TGCAGTGCTACTAGCGGGAGGACTTACAATGAGCAGTTCTTC.